The rows below give T cell receptor beta chains drawn from one sample of a study of CD8+CD57+ T cells in acquired aplastic anemia. One entry per CDR3 protein results from TCRdb running MiXCR on the reads. The sample lists hundreds of thousands of distinct CDR3 sequences, roughly 34% occurring once. The sequenced sample consisted of sorted CD4+, CD8+, or CD8+CD57+ T cells (not recorded which) from PBMCs. These receptors were obtained from a human donor with aplastic anemia. Both conserved end residues are part of each CDR3. D genes are given only for firm matches. The size field is filled for only some rows; it gives once, few, many or a size class.

clone_size: many; j_call: TRBJ2-3; d_call: TRBD1; v_call: TRBV7-2; cdr3_aa: CASSSDRDTQYF; cdr3_nt: TGTGCCAGCAGCTCGGACAGGGACACGCAGTATTTT
clone_size: -; j_call: TRBJ1-2; d_call: TRBD1; v_call: TRBV6-2/TRBV6-3; cdr3_aa: CASRDRASDYGYTF; cdr3_nt: TGTGCCAGCAGAGACAGGGCGTCGGACTATGGCTACACCTTC
clone_size: -; j_call: TRBJ1-3; d_call: -; v_call: TRBV3-1; cdr3_aa: CPSTQWPDGNTIYF; cdr3_nt: TGTCCCAGCACCCAGTGGCCAGACGGAAACACCATATATTTT
clone_size: -; j_call: TRBJ1-2; d_call: -; v_call: TRBV25-1; cdr3_aa: CASNQQGDGYTF; cdr3_nt: TGTGCCAGCAATCAACAGGGCGATGGCTACACCTTC
clone_size: -; j_call: TRBJ1-5; d_call: -; v_call: TRBV7-2; cdr3_aa: CASSPVPYQPQHF; cdr3_nt: TGTGCCAGCAGTCCCGTCCCCTATCAGCCCCAGCATTTT
clone_size: few; j_call: TRBJ2-7; d_call: TRBD2; v_call: TRBV20-1; cdr3_aa: CSASSATSGNYEQYF; cdr3_nt: TGCAGTGCTAGTTCCGCAACTAGCGGGAACTACGAGCAGTACTTC
clone_size: many; j_call: TRBJ1-6; d_call: TRBD1; v_call: TRBV20-1; cdr3_aa: CSAQQGAVNSPLHF; cdr3_nt: TGCAGTGCTCAACAGGGGGCAGTTAATTCACCCCTCCACTTT
clone_size: few; j_call: TRBJ1-6; d_call: -; v_call: TRBV7-9; cdr3_aa: CASSGAGADNSPLHF; cdr3_nt: TGTGCCAGCAGCGGGGCTGGGGCAGATAATTCACCCCTCCACTTT
clone_size: few; j_call: TRBJ1-6; d_call: -; v_call: TRBV30; cdr3_aa: CAWEPGRDSPLHF; cdr3_nt: TGTGCCTGGGAACCGGGGCGGGATTCACCCCTCCACTTT
clone_size: -; j_call: TRBJ2-1; d_call: -; v_call: TRBV19; cdr3_aa: CASSRGTEQFF; cdr3_nt: TGTGCCAGTAGCCGCGGGACTGAGCAGTTCTTC
clone_size: many; j_call: TRBJ2-7; d_call: TRBD2; v_call: TRBV7-2; cdr3_aa: CASSLDGTSGAYEQYF; cdr3_nt: TGTGCCAGCAGCTTAGACGGGACTAGCGGGGCCTACGAGCAGTACTTC
clone_size: -; j_call: TRBJ2-5; d_call: -; v_call: TRBV15; cdr3_aa: CATSRDPGVGLRLETQHF; cdr3_nt: TGTGCCACCAGCAGAGACCCGGGCGTGGGGCTGAGGTTGGAGACCCAGCACTTC
clone_size: -; j_call: TRBJ1-5; d_call: -; v_call: TRBV4-2; cdr3_aa: CASSHGRAWSYQPQHF; cdr3_nt: TGTGCCAGCAGCCATGGTAGGGCCTGGAGCTATCAGCCCCAGCATTTT
clone_size: many; j_call: TRBJ1-3; d_call: -; v_call: TRBV9; cdr3_aa: CASSVTREIGNTIYF; cdr3_nt: TGTGCCAGCAGCGTGACCCGGGAAATCGGAAACACCATATATTTT
clone_size: -; j_call: TRBJ2-7; d_call: -; v_call: TRBV30; cdr3_aa: CAWSVLGIEYEQYF; cdr3_nt: TGTGCCTGGAGTGTACTTGGGATTGAGTACGAGCAGTACTTC
clone_size: many; j_call: TRBJ2-5; d_call: TRBD1; v_call: TRBV20-1; cdr3_aa: CSARDRGRETQYF; cdr3_nt: TGCAGTGCTAGGGACAGGGGGCGTGAGACCCAGTACTTC
clone_size: many; j_call: TRBJ1-1; d_call: -; v_call: TRBV25-1; cdr3_aa: CASSARAQTNTEAFF; cdr3_nt: TGTGCCAGCAGTGCAAGGGCCCAAACGAACACTGAAGCTTTCTTT
clone_size: few; j_call: TRBJ1-1; d_call: TRBD1; v_call: TRBV20-1; cdr3_aa: CSARTDRVFTEAFF; cdr3_nt: TGCAGTGCCCGCACGGACAGGGTATTTACTGAAGCTTTCTTT
clone_size: many; j_call: TRBJ1-1; d_call: -; v_call: TRBV20-1; cdr3_aa: CSAPRGGRTEAFF; cdr3_nt: TGCAGTGCTCCTCGGGGTGGTCGGACTGAAGCTTTCTTT
clone_size: many; j_call: TRBJ1-2; d_call: -; v_call: TRBV7-3; cdr3_aa: CASRLDGSRGYTF; cdr3_nt: TGTGCCAGCAGGTTGGACGGGAGTAGGGGCTACACCTTC
clone_size: -; j_call: TRBJ1-6; d_call: TRBD1; v_call: TRBV27; cdr3_aa: CASRDRVDSPLHF; cdr3_nt: TGTGCCAGCCGGGACAGGGTGGATTCACCCCTCCACTTT
clone_size: once; j_call: TRBJ2-7; d_call: -; v_call: TRBV2; cdr3_aa: CASRKDGRLTDEQYF; cdr3_nt: TGTGCCAGCAGGAAGGACGGACGGCTGACCGACGAGCAGTACTTC
clone_size: -; j_call: TRBJ2-1; d_call: TRBD2; v_call: TRBV7-6; cdr3_aa: CASSGPLAGHQSSYNEQFF; cdr3_nt: TGTGCCAGCAGCGGACCACTAGCGGGACACCAAAGCTCCTACAATGAGCAGTTCTTC
clone_size: -; j_call: TRBJ2-1; d_call: TRBD2; v_call: TRBV25-1; cdr3_aa: CASSLGASGNEQFF; cdr3_nt: TGTGCCAGCAGCCTGGGTGCTAGCGGCAATGAGCAGTTCTTC
clone_size: many; j_call: TRBJ2-7; d_call: -; v_call: TRBV10-3; cdr3_aa: CAISEAGDRSYEQYF; cdr3_nt: TGTGCCATCAGTGAAGCAGGGGACCGCTCCTACGAGCAGTACTTC
clone_size: -; j_call: TRBJ1-6; d_call: TRBD1; v_call: TRBV20-1; cdr3_aa: CSARSGQGNSPLHF; cdr3_nt: TGCAGTGCTAGATCGGGACAGGGTAATTCACCCCTCCACTTT
clone_size: many; j_call: TRBJ1-4; d_call: -; v_call: TRBV7-6; cdr3_aa: CASSQANEKLFF; cdr3_nt: TGTGCCAGCAGCCAAGCGAATGAAAAACTGTTTTTT
clone_size: many; j_call: TRBJ2-7; d_call: -; v_call: TRBV15; cdr3_aa: CATSRDKSYEQYF; cdr3_nt: TGTGCCACCAGCAGAGACAAGTCCTACGAGCAGTACTTC
clone_size: -; j_call: TRBJ1-4; d_call: -; v_call: TRBV12-3/TRBV12-4; cdr3_aa: CASSLEAEKLFF; cdr3_nt: TGTGCCAGCAGTTTAGAGGCCGAAAAACTGTTTTTT
clone_size: many; j_call: TRBJ2-5; d_call: -; v_call: TRBV25-1; cdr3_aa: CASSEWILGWKLIETQYF; cdr3_nt: TGTGCCAGCAGTGAATGGATCTTGGGGTGGAAGCTAATTGAGACCCAGTACTTC
clone_size: -; j_call: TRBJ1-5; d_call: -; v_call: TRBV30; cdr3_aa: CAWSVGVDQPQHF; cdr3_nt: TGTGCCTGGAGTGTTGGGGTGGACCAGCCCCAGCATTTT
clone_size: -; j_call: TRBJ1-2; d_call: TRBD1; v_call: TRBV10-3; cdr3_aa: CAISGGQGGFGYGYTF; cdr3_nt: TGTGCCATCAGTGGGGGACAGGGAGGCTTCGGCTATGGCTACACCTTC
clone_size: few; j_call: TRBJ2-7; d_call: -; v_call: TRBV29-1; cdr3_aa: CSVASGLLSEQYF; cdr3_nt: TGCAGCGTTGCCAGCGGGCTTCTTTCCGAGCAGTACTTC
clone_size: few; j_call: TRBJ1-2; d_call: TRBD1; v_call: TRBV20-1; cdr3_aa: CSASHQTGGGYTF; cdr3_nt: TGCAGTGCTAGCCACCAGACAGGGGGAGGCTACACCTTC
clone_size: many; j_call: TRBJ2-1; d_call: -; v_call: TRBV7-3; cdr3_aa: CASQGLVRNEQFF; cdr3_nt: TGTGCCAGCCAGGGGCTGGTTCGGAATGAGCAGTTCTTC
clone_size: -; j_call: TRBJ1-2; d_call: -; v_call: TRBV6-5; cdr3_aa: CASSSGRPNYGYTF; cdr3_nt: TGTGCCAGCAGTTCGGGACGCCCTAACTATGGCTACACCTTC